Listed here is a single T cell receptor beta chain. Trimming at V came to 5 bases and at J to 5 bases, leaving 10 bases not matched to a gene. The CDR3 extends over 16 amino acids. Germline CDR1 and CDR2: LNHDA and SQIVND (reference sequence). This sample was included in a study of blood T cell repertoires in COVID-19. Study-wide context: The origin of the acute and convalescent COVID-19 samples was the United States, Italy and Spain. PBMCs, B-cell-depleted T cells, or T cells were the source of the cDNA or gDNA that made up the material.

Study processing details: Amplifying reference gene primers gave estimates of nucleated cell counts. The repertoire was sequenced with immunoSEQ multiplex PCR; TCRdb's copy has only in-frame clones and lacks some. D and trimming come from the DNA, and the V and J calls and clone size come from that table. The sample shows over 150,000 clones, approximately 80% of them seen only once. This rearrangement joins TRBV19 to TRBJ1-5; TRBD1 aligns across 9 bases. The TCR comes from a woman in her fifties or sixties with acute or convalescent COVID-19. Sequenced material: peripheral blood. CDR3 sequence (DNA): TGTGCCAGTAGTCTTAGATCCCGACAGGGGGATCAGCCCCAGCATTTT. Residues: CASSLRSRQGDQPQHF.